What follows are 25 T cell receptor beta chains derived from one specimen sequenced in a study of blood T cell repertoires in COVID-19. Clones were read by immunoSEQ multiplex PCR, and TCRdb kept only the in-frame ones, dropping some. The sample includes roughly 260,000 clones, about 91% of them seen just once. Material for sequencing was PBMCs or T cells enriched from blood (not recorded which). These TCRs come from a woman in her twenties or thirties with acute COVID-19.

The chain recombines TRBV7-9 with TRBJ2-7; D is unresolved. CDR3 size: 13 residues. Germline CDR1 is SEHNR and CDR2 is FQNEAQ (reference sequence). The V gene lost 4 bases and the J gene lost 6 bases, with 13 bases spanning the gap. This CDR3 reads CASSSYTTSEQYF. The CDR3 DNA is TGTGCCAGCAGCTCCTACACTACCTCCGAGCAGTACTTC. The full variable domain, its missing parts supplied by reference TRBV7-9 and TRBJ2-7, is DTGVSQNPRHKITKRGQNVTFRCDPISEHNRLYWYRQTLGQGPEFLTYFQNEAQLEKSRLLSDRFSAERPKGSFSTLEIQRTEQGDSAMYLCASSSYTTSEQYFGPGTRLTVT.

The chain joins TRBV30 to TRBJ1-1, with D tentatively TRBD1 (6 bases). Trimming left V 1 base short and J 4 bases short, with 13 bases between. The germline CDR1 and CDR2 sequences are GTSNPN and SVGIG (reference sequence). The CDR3 has 14 residues. The CDR3 loop reads CAWSESQGTTEAFF. For the CDR3, the DNA is TGTGCCTGGAGTGAATCTCAGGGGACCACTGAAGCTTTCTTT. Drawing the rest from reference TRBV30 and TRBJ1-1, the complete variable domain is SQTIHQWPATLVQPVGSPLSLECTVEGTSNPNLYWYRQAAGRGLQLLFYSVGIGQISSEVPQNLSASRPQDRQFILSSKKLLLSDSGFYLCAWSESQGTTEAFFGQGTRLTVV.

This chain joins TRBV19 and TRBJ1-2; D not resolved. Per germline, CDR1 LNHDA and CDR2 SQIVND (reference sequence). The CDR3 runs 11 residues. V was pared by 3 bases and J by 8 bases, with 7 bases between. The CDR3 here is CASSIPRGYTF. The CDR3 coding sequence is TGTGCCAGTAGTATTCCCCGGGGCTACACCTTC.

This clone has a single count. This CDR3 is also generated by other DNA sequences in the sample. The gene calls are TRBV7-2 and TRBJ1-5, with unresolved D. With 2 bases removed from V and 4 bases from J, the gap between germline ends came to 6 bases. CDR1 is SGHTA, CDR2 FQGNSA, per germline. This CDR3 is built from 13 residues. CDR3 sequence (DNA): TGTGCCAGCAGCTTATCTGTAAATCAGCCCCAGCATTTT. Amino acids: CASSLSVNQPQHF.

This chain uses TRBV19 with TRBJ2-1, with 9 bases lining up with TRBD1. CDR3 length equals 14 residues. The germline CDR1 and CDR2 sequences are LNHDA and SQIVND (reference sequence). The V and J ends lost 8 bases and 8 bases, in that order; junction bases with no gene match: 10. The CDR3 coding sequence is TGTGCCAGTGCGAGAGGGACAGGGAAATATGAGCAGTTCTTC. Protein sequence: CASARGTGKYEQFF.

V gene TRBV4-2 combines with J gene TRBJ1-5; the D is unclear. Germline V gene lookup returns CDR1 LGHNA and CDR2 YNFKEQ. The CDR3 covers 17 residues. V lost 4 bases to trimming and J lost 1 base, with 17 bases between them. CDR3 sequence reads: CASSPFHGEESNQPQHF. CDR3 sequence (DNA): TGTGCCAGCAGCCCATTTCATGGGGAGGAGAGCAATCAGCCCCAGCATTTT.

This rearrangement joins TRBV6-5 to TRBJ1-2; D remains ambiguous. Germline V lookup: CDR1 MNHEY, CDR2 SVGAGI. The CDR3 totals 13 residues. V lost 6 bases and J 6 bases, leaving 14 bases between the germline ends. The chain's CDR3 is CASSSTWNDGYTF. DNA of the CDR3: TGTGCCAGCAGCTCGACATGGAACGATGGCTACACCTTC.

This chain links TRBV5-6 with TRBJ1-3, with D uncertain. The CDR3 length is 17 residues. Trimming cost V 1 base and J 0 bases, with 14 bases left between them. Per the germline V gene, CDR1 is SGHDT and CDR2 is YYEEEE. The CDR3 nucleotides read TGTGCCAGCAGCTTGAATGAGGGCGGCTACTCTGGAAACACCATATATTTT. It yields the protein CASSLNEGGYSGNTIYF.

This clone was counted at least ten times. The V gene is TRBV10-2, the J gene TRBJ1-1; TRBD1 matches at 7 bases. The germline gives CDR1 WSHSY, CDR2 SAAADI. There are 14 residues in the CDR3. With V trimmed by 4 bases and J by 1 base, 3 bases remained unmatched. CDR3 sequence reads: CASSGRTGNTEAFF. The CDR3, as DNA: TGCGCCAGCAGTGGACGGACAGGGAACACTGAAGCTTTCTTT.

Only a few counts were recorded for this clone. Sequence at one end of the junction differs from germline and may be a read error. The gene calls are TRBV10-1 and TRBJ2-7, with 8 bases aligning to TRBD1. The germline CDR1 and CDR2 sequences are WNHNN and SYGVQD (reference sequence). This CDR3 is built from 13 residues. The CDR3 loop reads CASSPIEGQGKSF. The DNA for the CDR3 is TGCGCCAGCAGCCCCATCGAAGGACAGGGAAAGAGCTTC.

As for this clone: Distinct nucleotide sequences in the sample also encode this CDR3. The chain has TRBV5-1 and TRBJ1-4, with TRBD1 identical over 10 bases. CDR3 length: 15 residues. Trimming removed 0 bases from V and 5 bases from J; junction bases left unmatched: 1. Germline V gene data show CDR1 as SGHRS and CDR2 as YFSETQ. CDR3 region: CASSLGTGGNEKLFF. The CDR3 DNA reads as TGCGCCAGCAGCTTGGGGACAGGGGGGAATGAAAAACTGTTTTTT. The full variable domain, in which reference TRBV5-1 and TRBJ1-4 provide the parts outside the CDR3, is KAGVTQTPRYLIKTRGQQVTLSCSPISGHRSVSWYQQTPGQGLQFLFEYFSETQRNKGNFPGRFSGRQFSNSRSEMNVSTLELGDSALYLCASSLGTGGNEKLFFGSGTQLSVL.

The chain uses TRBV18 and TRBJ1-3, with D possibly being TRBD1 (5 bases). CDR3 length: 15 residues. Germline V CDR1 and CDR2: KGHSH, LQKENI. The ends were cut back, 2 bases at V and 2 bases at J, with 10 bases in the middle. The CDR3 DNA is TGTGCCAGCTCACCAGGCGGAGGGGCTGGAAACACCATATATTTT. Translated, it gives CASSPGGGAGNTIYF.

The chain recombines TRBV2 with TRBJ1-5; D possibly corresponds to TRBD1 (6 bases). This CDR3 spans 16 amino acids. The ends were cut back, 3 bases at V and 2 bases at J, with 14 bases in the middle. Germline lookup yields CDR1 SNHLY and CDR2 FYNNEI. The CDR3 nucleotides read TGTGCCAGCAGTGAGGGGACATTACGGGGCAATCAGCCCCAGCATTTT. This translates into CASSEGTLRGNQPQHF.

The chain recombines TRBV25-1 with TRBJ2-7, with D tentatively TRBD1 (6 bases). Germline V gene sequence: CDR1 MGHDK, CDR2 SYGVNS. The CDR3 is 15 amino acids. V lost 4 bases and J lost 0, with 13 bases in between. CDR3 sequence (DNA): TGTGCCAGCAGTGTTTCAGGGGTAAGCTCCTACGAGCAGTACTTC. This encodes CASSVSGVSSYEQYF.

This clone has ten or more counts. At one boundary the junction diverges from the germline segment, which might be a read error. V gene TRBV7-7 combines with J gene TRBJ2-7, with 9 bases matching TRBD1. This CDR3 is 15 amino acids long. Germline assignment: CDR1 SSHAT and CDR2 FNYEAQ (reference sequence). In DNA, the CDR3 is TGTGCTAGCAGCCCCCGGACAGGGGAGAGAGGCGAGCAGTACTTC. Translating it yields CASSPRTGERGEQYF.

This rearrangement joins TRBV13 to TRBJ2-2; D gene unclear. From germline, CDR1 is PRHDT and CDR2 FYEKMQ (reference sequence). The CDR3 length is 13 residues. V was trimmed by 6 bases and J by 3 bases, leaving 8 bases between them. This CDR3 is CASRPGYTGELFF. The CDR3 coding sequence is TGTGCCAGCAGGCCGGGTTACACCGGGGAGCTGTTTTTT. Full variable domain (remainder filled in from reference TRBV13 and TRBJ2-2): AAGVIQSPRHLIKEKRETATLKCYPIPRHDTVYWYQQGPGQDPQFLISFYEKMQSDKGSIPDRFSAQQFSDYHSELNMSSLELGDSALYFCASRPGYTGELFFGEGSRLTVL.

The rearrangement links TRBV5-5 to TRBJ1-2; D call uncertain. Trimming stripped 0 bases from V and 8 bases from J, with 11 bases between. Germline V gene data show CDR1 as SGHKS and CDR2 as YYEKEE (reference sequence). This CDR3 is 13 amino acids long. CDR3 coding DNA: TGTGCCAGCAGCTTGGTCGGGGTGCGGGGCTACACCTTC. Protein product: CASSLVGVRGYTF.

The chain links TRBV15 to TRBJ1-3, with 9 bases aligning to TRBD1. The J segment lost 0 bases and the V segment lost 9 bases, leaving 6 bases of the junction unmatched. Germline V lookup: CDR1 LNHNV, CDR2 YYDKDF (reference sequence). The CDR3 covers 15 residues. The CDR3 here is CATRTGVNSGNTIYF. In DNA form, the CDR3 reads TGTGCCACAAGGACAGGGGTCAACTCTGGAAACACCATATATTTT.

The rearrangement links TRBV10-3 to TRBJ1-6; tentative D call: TRBD1 (5 bases). The V end lost 5 bases, the J end lost 9 bases, and 14 bases lay between the germline ends. Germline V gene lookup returns CDR1 ENHRY and CDR2 SYGVKD. This CDR3 comprises 14 residues. CDR3 nucleotide sequence: TGTGCCATCAGTAATGGGGGGGATAGTTCACCCCTCCACTTT. This translates into CAISNGGDSSPLHF.

The chain employs TRBV6-1 and TRBJ1-1; D unclear. The CDR3 length is 14 residues. The ends were cut back, 2 bases at V and 5 bases at J, with 12 bases in the middle. Germline CDR1 MNHNS, CDR2 SASEGT. The CDR3 nucleotides read TGTGCCAGCAGTGAAAGATCTTCAGGTACTGAAGCTTTCTTT. Amino acids: CASSERSSGTEAFF.

The chain has TRBV5-1 and TRBJ2-6; D remains ambiguous. Germline V gene data show CDR1 as SGHRS and CDR2 as YFSETQ. Trimming shortened V by 0 bases and J by 0 bases, and 10 bases separated the two germline ends. The CDR3 runs to 17 residues. This CDR3 is CASSLGIQASGANVLTF. In DNA form, the CDR3 reads TGCGCCAGCAGCTTGGGAATCCAAGCCTCTGGGGCCAACGTCCTGACTTTC. Supplemented by reference TRBV5-1 and TRBJ2-6, the full variable domain reads KAGVTQTPRYLIKTRGQQVTLSCSPISGHRSVSWYQQTPGQGLQFLFEYFSETQRNKGNFPGRFSGRQFSNSRSEMNVSTLELGDSALYLCASSLGIQASGANVLTFGAGSRLTVL.

V and J are TRBV2 and TRBJ1-4, with 10 bases matching TRBD1. The CDR3 is 16 amino acids. J was trimmed by 7 bases and V by 8 bases; bases with no gene match: 13. CDR1 and CDR2 (germline): SNHLY, FYNNEI. DNA of the CDR3: TGTGCCAGCCTATATAATCCAGGACAGGGGGGTGAAAAACTGTTTTTT. It yields the protein CASLYNPGQGGEKLFF. The full variable domain, its missing parts supplied by reference TRBV2 and TRBJ1-4, is EPEVTQTPSHQVTQMGQEVILRCVPISNHLYFYWYRQILGQKVEFLVSFYNNEISEKSEIFDDQFSVERPDGSNFTLKIRSTKLEDSAMYFCASLYNPGQGGEKLFFGSGTQLSVL.

This chain joins TRBV14 and TRBJ2-7; the D gene is possibly TRBD1 (5 bases). Germline V gene data show CDR1 as SGHDN and CDR2 as FVKESK. This CDR3 region has 15 residues. Trimming shortened V by 3 bases and J by 3 bases, and 15 bases separated the two germline ends. As DNA, the CDR3 is TGTGCCAGCAGCCAGGTCGGACACTTTGACTACGAGCAGTACTTC. Translation: CASSQVGHFDYEQYF.

The chain carries TRBV6-6 and TRBJ1-5; a possible D gene is TRBD1 (5 bases). The germline gives CDR1 MNHNY, CDR2 SVGAGI (reference sequence). V dropped 1 base and J dropped 2 bases, with 12 bases sitting between them. There are 16 residues in the CDR3. The CDR3 region has the DNA TGTGCCAGCAGTTACTATGGGGCTGAGGGCAATCAGCCCCAGCATTTT. It codes for CASSYYGAEGNQPQHF.

The chain couples TRBV19 to TRBJ2-6; D perhaps matches TRBD2 (5 bases). There are 18 residues in the CDR3. Trimming removed 3 bases at V and 1 base at J, with 16 bases between. Germline CDR1 reads LNHDA; CDR2 reads SQIVND (reference sequence). The CDR3 DNA reads TGTGCCAGTAGTATCCCCGGCGGGCTAGTTTCTGGGGCCAACGTCCTGACTTTC. It is translated as CASSIPGGLVSGANVLTF. The full variable domain, in which reference TRBV19 and TRBJ2-6 provide the parts outside the CDR3, is DGGITQSPKYLFRKEGQNVTLSCEQNLNHDAMYWYRQDPGQGLRLIYYSQIVNDFQKGDIAEGYSVSREKKESFPLTVTSAQKNPTAFYLCASSIPGGLVSGANVLTFGAGSRLTVL.